A single sample gave rise to the 9 T cell receptor beta chains below, sequenced in a study of cytomegalovirus exposure and HLA in healthy donors (dated by TCRdb to the late 2010s). Library preparation used the immunoSEQ multiplex PCR assay. The multiplex PCR relied on a mix of 60 forward primers for TCR Vbeta segments and 13 reverse primers for TCR Jbeta segments. In TCRdb, the immuneACCESS table is reduced to in-frame sequences with V and J assigned. These tables do not hold every clone; where another copy was compared, an unresolved V gene accounts for under half, and the others remain unexplained. The sample's clone listing holds about 46,000 clones. The ten biggest clones cover less than 1.2% of the sample. The sequenced sample was PBMCs. These receptors all come from a woman between 40 and 50 years old in good health and CMV-seronegative.

CDR3 residues: CASSPWTEGSGNTIYF. In DNA, the CDR3 is TGTGCCAGCAGCCCTTGGACAGAAGGCTCTGGAAACACCATATATTTT. The V gene is TRBV5-5, the J gene TRBJ1-3; D is perhaps TRBD1 (6 bases). CDR3 length: 16 residues. V lost 4 bases and J 0 bases, leaving 14 bases between the germline ends. The germline V gene encodes CDR1 SGHKS and CDR2 YYEKEE (reference sequence).

The chain combines TRBV27 with TRBJ1-2; D is perhaps TRBD1 (5 bases). Germline CDR1 and CDR2: MNHEY and SMNVEV (reference sequence). The CDR3 runs 13 residues. V dropped 3 bases and J dropped 4 bases, with 9 bases sitting between them. CDR3 in DNA: TGTGCCAGCAGTTTCGGACACAGCTATGGCTACACCTTC. As protein: CASSFGHSYGYTF.

The rearrangement joins TRBV6-4 to TRBJ1-2; possibly TRBD1 for D (6 bases). Trimming took off 4 bases at V and 4 bases at J, with 16 bases between the two ends. Germline lookup yields CDR1 MRHNA and CDR2 SNTAGT. The CDR3 has 15 residues. This CDR3 reads CASSVYGGRGYGYTF. The DNA of the CDR3 is TGTGCCAGCAGTGTATACGGGGGGCGCGGCTATGGCTACACCTTC.

The chain employs TRBV6-4 and TRBJ2-1, with 12 nucleotides matching TRBD2. CDR3 length: 19 residues. CDR1 is MRHNA, CDR2 SNTAGT, per germline. Germline trimming cut 2 bases from V and 3 bases from J; bases unmatched to any gene: 11. This chain's CDR3 is CASSDGTSGRTLGYNEQFF. The CDR3 DNA follows: TGTGCCAGCAGTGACGGAACTAGCGGGAGGACACTCGGCTACAATGAGCAGTTCTTC.

V is TRBV19 and J is TRBJ1-5; 7 bases match TRBD1. V gave up 4 bases and J gave up 9 bases; unmatched junction bases: 6. This CDR3 contains 13 residues. The germline V gene has CDR1 LNHDA and CDR2 SQIVND (reference sequence). CDR3 bases: TGTGCCAGTAGTAGGGCAGGGGGAGCGCCCCAGCATTTT. Its translation is CASSRAGGAPQHF.

Points on this clone: A junction end diverges from the germline sequence, so it may reflect a read error. V is TRBV7-9 and J is TRBJ2-7; D unresolved. CDR3 size: 12 residues. Looked up from germline, CDR1 is SEHNR and CDR2 is FQNEAQ (reference sequence). CDR3 residues: CASSLEAANYRF. For the CDR3, the DNA is TGTGCCAGCAGCTTAGAGGCAGCTAACTACCGCTTC.

V and J are TRBV9 and TRBJ1-4; maybe TRBD1 (6 bases). The V end lost 0 bases, the J end lost 7 bases, and 10 bases lay between the germline ends. This CDR3 has 14 residues. The V gene's germline CDR1 is SGDLS and CDR2 YYNGEE. The CDR3 region is CASSVAGEGEKLFF. Here the CDR3 DNA reads TGTGCCAGCAGCGTAGCAGGGGAGGGTGAAAAACTGTTTTTT. The full variable domain, completed using reference TRBV9 and TRBJ1-4, is DSGVTQTPKHLITATGQRVTLRCSPRSGDLSVYWYQQSLDQGLQFLIQYYNGEERAKGNILERFSAQQFPDLHSELNLSSLELGDSALYFCASSVAGEGEKLFFGSGTQLSVL.

The chain combines TRBV19 with TRBJ1-1; D gene ambiguous. The germline V and J ends were trimmed by 3 bases and 7 bases, with 12 bases remaining between them. This CDR3 spans 13 amino acids. In germline, CDR1 is LNHDA, CDR2 SQIVND (reference sequence). The CDR3 protein is CASSMRDYYEAFF. CDR3 bases: TGTGCCAGTAGTATGAGAGACTACTATGAAGCTTTCTTT. The full variable domain, in which reference TRBV19 and TRBJ1-1 provide the parts outside the CDR3, is DGGITQSPKYLFRKEGQNVTLSCEQNLNHDAMYWYRQDPGQGLRLIYYSQIVNDFQKGDIAEGYSVSREKKESFPLTVTSAQKNPTAFYLCASSMRDYYEAFFGQGTRLTVV.

The chain links TRBV5-4 to TRBJ2-1; possibly TRBD1 for D (5 bases). The CDR3 runs to 15 residues. Germline V lookup: CDR1 SGHNT, CDR2 YYREEE (reference sequence). Trimming shortened V by 2 bases and J by 7 bases, and 16 bases separated the two germline ends. The CDR3 DNA is TGTGCCAGCAGCTTCGGTCAGGGTAAAGGAAATGAGCAGTTCTTC. This codes for CASSFGQGKGNEQFF.